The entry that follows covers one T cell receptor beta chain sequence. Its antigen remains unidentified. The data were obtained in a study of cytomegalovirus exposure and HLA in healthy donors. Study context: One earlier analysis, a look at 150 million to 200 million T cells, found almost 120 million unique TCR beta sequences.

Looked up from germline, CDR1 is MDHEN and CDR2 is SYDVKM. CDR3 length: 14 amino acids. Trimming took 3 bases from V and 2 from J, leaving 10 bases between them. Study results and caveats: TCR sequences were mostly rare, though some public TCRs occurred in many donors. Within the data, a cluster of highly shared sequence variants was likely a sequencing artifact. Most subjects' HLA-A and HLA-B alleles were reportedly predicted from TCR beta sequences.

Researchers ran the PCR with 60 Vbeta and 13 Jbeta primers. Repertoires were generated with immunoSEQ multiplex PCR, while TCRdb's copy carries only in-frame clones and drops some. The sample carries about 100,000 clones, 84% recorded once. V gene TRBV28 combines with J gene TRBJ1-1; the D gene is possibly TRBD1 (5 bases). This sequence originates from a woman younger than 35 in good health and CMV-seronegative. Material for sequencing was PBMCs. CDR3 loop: CASSFGGGNTEAFF. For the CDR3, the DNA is TGTGCCAGCAGTTTCGGGGGTGGAAACACTGAAGCTTTCTTT.